These T cell receptor beta chains were read from a single sample in a study of vaccination and CD4 T cells after COVID-19. TCRdb re-called the PCR reads with MiXCR, one entry per CDR3 protein. The table records about 10,000 distinct CDR3 sequences, roughly a fifth of them present only once. No antigens are known for them. Sequenced here: CD4+ T cells from blood, cultured in vitro, sampled after SARS-CoV-2 vaccination. All receptors come from a human donor who had recovered from COVID-19. Each CDR3 is given with its conserved first and last residue. The D gene is left open where the match is weak. Expanded clones are given a class, and other clones once, few, many or no size at all.

cdr3_nt cdr3_aa v_call d_call j_call clone_size
TGCAGTGGAACTGCGGAGGGCACAGATACGCAGTATTTT CSGTAEGTDTQYF TRBV20-1 NA TRBJ2-3 medium-sized
TGTGCCAGCAGCTTGGTGGGATCGTCTAACTATGGCTACACCTTC CASSLVGSSNYGYTF TRBV5-5 NA TRBJ1-2 NA
TGCAGCGTTACAGGGGGCTCTAGCAATCAGCCCCAGCATTTT CSVTGGSSNQPQHF TRBV29-1 TRBD1 TRBJ1-5 NA
TGTGCCACCCAAGGGTCCTATAATTCACCCCTCCACTTT CATQGSYNSPLHF TRBV24-1 NA TRBJ1-6 NA
TGTGCCAGCAGCAGGGAGCGGACAGATACGCAGTATTTT CASSRERTDTQYF TRBV2 NA TRBJ2-3 once
TGTGCCAGCAGCTTATCCCGACTAGCGGCTTCGGAGACCCAGTACTTC CASSLSRLAASETQYF TRBV7-2 TRBD2 TRBJ2-5 medium-sized
TGTGCCAGCTCACCGGTTGACACACCTACCTACAATGAGCAGTTCTTC CASSPVDTPTYNEQFF TRBV18 NA TRBJ2-1 NA
TGTGCCAGCAGCCGCGGGGGAGCGGGGGACAATGAGCAGTTCTTC CASSRGGAGDNEQFF TRBV7-2 TRBD2 TRBJ2-1 NA
TGTGCCAGCAGCTTAGGGGTAGGGGGTCGGAATGAGCAGTTCTTC CASSLGVGGRNEQFF TRBV7-9 NA TRBJ2-1 medium-sized
TGTGCCGGCAGTGAATTCGGGACAGGGTTATTGGAGACCCAGTACTTC CAGSEFGTGLLETQYF TRBV6-1 TRBD1 TRBJ2-5 NA
TGTGCCAGCAGTCCGGGACAGGGTCCACAGCCCCAGCATTTT CASSPGQGPQPQHF TRBV2 TRBD1 TRBJ1-5 few
TGTGCCAGCAGTTTGAGGCCCTTCTCCTACAATGAGCAGTTCTTC CASSLRPFSYNEQFF TRBV28 NA TRBJ2-1 NA
TGCAGTGCTAGGACGCGACTGACCCGGGAATCACCCCTCCACTTT CSARTRLTRESPLHF TRBV20-1 NA TRBJ1-6 medium-sized
TGTGCCAGTGCAGGATTATACAATGAGCAGTTCTTC CASAGLYNEQFF TRBV28 NA TRBJ2-1 few
TGTGCCAGCAGCTTAATGGGCTTCACAGATACGCAGTATTTT CASSLMGFTDTQYF TRBV7-3 NA TRBJ2-3 few
TGTGCCAGCAGCCAGATCCCAGTCGGGGTGGGGACTGAAGCTTTCTTT CASSQIPVGVGTEAFF TRBV28 NA TRBJ1-1 few
TGCAGTGCTAGCTATCTAGGGACTACTAGCACAGATACGCAGTATTTT CSASYLGTTSTDTQYF TRBV20-1 TRBD2 TRBJ2-3 medium-sized
TGTGCCAGCAGCCTGCCGGGACAGGTGGGGGTGGCAATCCATCCCCAGCATTTT CASSLPGQVGVAIHPQHF TRBV11-3 TRBD1 TRBJ1-5 few
TGTGCCAGCAGTCCACACCAAGCGGGAGGGAGAGAGACCCAGTACTTC CASSPHQAGGRETQYF TRBV28 TRBD2 TRBJ2-5 few
TGTGCCAGCAGCTTAGCGCTGAGGCCGGCTGAGCAGTTCTTC CASSLALRPAEQFF TRBV7-2 NA TRBJ2-1 NA
TGTGCCAGCAGTTATTATCAGGGGCCCTATGGCTACACCTTC CASSYYQGPYGYTF TRBV6-5 NA TRBJ1-2 NA
TGTGCCAGCAGTTTTTCAGGGAGAGGTCAGCCCCAGCATTTT CASSFSGRGQPQHF TRBV28 NA TRBJ1-5 NA
TGTGCCAGCACCATGACCGGCCTGGGCACTGAAGCTTTCTTT CASTMTGLGTEAFF TRBV28 NA TRBJ1-1 medium-sized
TGTGCCAGCTCACCAACAGGGGGGAGCCGGACCCAGTACTTC CASSPTGGSRTQYF TRBV18 TRBD1 TRBJ2-5 NA
TGTGCCACCCGGACAGGGCCCACAGATACGCAGTATTTT CATRTGPTDTQYF TRBV24-1 TRBD1 TRBJ2-3 NA
TGTGCCAGCAGTCCCCGCACTAGCCAAGAGACCCAGTACTTC CASSPRTSQETQYF TRBV28 NA TRBJ2-5 medium-sized
TGTGCCAGTATTAACGCAGGGGGCGCTTCCTATGGCTACACCTTC CASINAGGASYGYTF TRBV19 TRBD1 TRBJ1-2 NA
TGTGCCAGTACCCTAGGCGCTAGCGGGACCCACGAGCAGTACTTC CASTLGASGTHEQYF TRBV19 TRBD2 TRBJ2-7 few
TGCAGCGCATCTGTACAGGGCCTCTCCGGTGGCTACACCTTC CSASVQGLSGGYTF TRBV29-1 NA TRBJ1-2 few
TGTGCCAGCAGTTTATGGAATTCGGGGGGATCCTATAATTCACCCCTCCACTTT CASSLWNSGGSYNSPLHF TRBV27 NA TRBJ1-6 NA
TGCGCCAGCAGCGATGGGGACAGGCGACTCTTAGCGGAGGGGGATAATGAGCAGTTCTTC CASSDGDRRLLAEGDNEQFF TRBV5-1 TRBD1 TRBJ2-1 NA
TGTGCCAGCAGTGCTACAGGGCTGTGGGCCGGGGAGCTGTTTTTT CASSATGLWAGELFF TRBV2 NA TRBJ2-2 NA
TGTGCCAGCAGCCAGCAGGTCAGGGGGACTTCACCCCTCCACTTT CASSQQVRGTSPLHF TRBV6-1 TRBD1 TRBJ1-6 medium-sized
TGTGCCAGTAGTATTTCCCCCCACAAGACAGGGGAAAGCAATCAGCCCAAGCATTTT CASSISPHKTGESNQPKHF TRBV19 TRBD1 TRBJ1-5 NA
TGTGCCACCAGCAGAGATTCGAAGGACATTAGCAATCAGCCCCAGCATTTT CATSRDSKDISNQPQHF TRBV15 NA TRBJ1-5 NA
TGTGCCAGCAGCTTAGGTGGCAGACAAGAGACCCAGTACTTC CASSLGGRQETQYF TRBV7-3 NA TRBJ2-5 NA
TGTGCCAGCAGCCTTGGCGGGACAGACATTTACGAGCAGTACTTC CASSLGGTDIYEQYF TRBV7-6 NA TRBJ2-7 NA
TGTGCCAGCAGCTCGGGACTAGTGAGGACAGATACGCAGTATTTT CASSSGLVRTDTQYF TRBV11-3 TRBD2 TRBJ2-3 NA
TGTGCCAGCAGCGGACTAGTTGGGGACAATGAGCAGTTCTTC CASSGLVGDNEQFF TRBV11-3 TRBD2 TRBJ2-1 few
TGTGCCAGCACCCCGGTCCCCCGGGCCATGAACACTGAAGCTTTCTTT CASTPVPRAMNTEAFF TRBV9 NA TRBJ1-1 NA
TGTGCCAGCAGGCGAACAGGGGGCCAGAACAATGAGCAGTTCTTC CASRRTGGQNNEQFF TRBV6-1 TRBD1 TRBJ2-1 medium-sized
TGTGCCAGCAGCTTAGGCGGGAGCCCAGATACGCAGTATTTT CASSLGGSPDTQYF TRBV11-3 TRBD2 TRBJ2-3 few
TGCAGTGCTACGAAAGAGGGGGCAGATACGCAGTATTTT CSATKEGADTQYF TRBV20-1 NA TRBJ2-3 medium-sized
TGTGCCAGCAGCTCTAGAGGGGGGTTCGGGGAGACCCAGTACTTC CASSSRGGFGETQYF TRBV7-2 NA TRBJ2-5 NA
TGTGCCAGCAGTTCGGGGGCCCTGTTAGGGGCGGGAGCGGGGGCAGATACGCAGTATTTT CASSSGALLGAGAGADTQYF TRBV28 TRBD2 TRBJ2-3 NA
TGTGCCAGCAGCTACTCAACAAGGCCAGAGACCCAGTACTTC CASSYSTRPETQYF TRBV7-2 NA TRBJ2-5 few
TGCAGCGCGATAGCACAGGGGCTGAACACTGAAGCTTTCTTT CSAIAQGLNTEAFF TRBV29-1 TRBD1 TRBJ1-1 few
TGTGCCAGTAGACCCCTGGAAGCGGGAGGGGCAGATACGCAGTATTTT CASRPLEAGGADTQYF TRBV19 TRBD2 TRBJ2-3 NA
TGTGCCAGCAGCGTAGTTTCGGGTCCGGGTGAGCAGTTCTTC CASSVVSGPGEQFF TRBV9 NA TRBJ2-1 NA
TGTGCCAGCAGCTTATACGGCACTGAAGCTTTCTTT CASSLYGTEAFF TRBV7-2 NA TRBJ1-1 NA
TGTGCCAGCAGTGCCCAGGGACTTACTAGCACAGATACGCAGTATTTT CASSAQGLTSTDTQYF TRBV27 NA TRBJ2-3 few
TGCAGTGCTAGTGGACAGACAACGAACACTGAAGCTTTCTTT CSASGQTTNTEAFF TRBV20-1 NA TRBJ1-1 few
TGTGCCAGCAGCCCCACAAGAGGAATGGAGCAGTACTTC CASSPTRGMEQYF TRBV28 NA TRBJ2-7 once
TGCAGTGCTAGGGGGACAGGGGTAAATGAGCAGTTCTTC CSARGTGVNEQFF TRBV20-1 TRBD1 TRBJ2-1 NA